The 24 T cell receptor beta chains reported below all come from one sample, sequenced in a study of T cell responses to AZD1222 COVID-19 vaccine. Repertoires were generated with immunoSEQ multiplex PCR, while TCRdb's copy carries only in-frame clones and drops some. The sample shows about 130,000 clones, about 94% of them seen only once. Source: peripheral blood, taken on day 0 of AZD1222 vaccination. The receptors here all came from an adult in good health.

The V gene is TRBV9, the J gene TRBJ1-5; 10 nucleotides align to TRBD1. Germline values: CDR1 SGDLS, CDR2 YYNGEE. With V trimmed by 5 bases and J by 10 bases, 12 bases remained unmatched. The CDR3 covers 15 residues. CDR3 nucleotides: TGTGCCAGCAGTCCGGGACAGGGGTTCGTGGGACCCCAGCATTTT. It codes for CASSPGQGFVGPQHF.

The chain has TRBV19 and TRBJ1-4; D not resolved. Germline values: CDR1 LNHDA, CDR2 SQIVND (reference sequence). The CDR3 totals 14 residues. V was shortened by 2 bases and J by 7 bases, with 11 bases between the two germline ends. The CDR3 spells CASSILAAGEKLFF. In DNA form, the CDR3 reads TGTGCCAGTAGTATATTGGCGGCGGGTGAAAAACTGTTTTTT.

The CDR3 coding sequence is TGTGCCAGCAGCTTAGTCTCCTACAATGAGCAGTTCTTC. It yields the protein CASSLVSYNEQFF. This chain joins TRBV7-8 and TRBJ2-1, with D hard to call. V gave up 1 base and J gave up 0 bases, with 1 base separating them. CDR1 is SGHVS, CDR2 FQNEAQ, per germline. The CDR3 spans 13 residues.

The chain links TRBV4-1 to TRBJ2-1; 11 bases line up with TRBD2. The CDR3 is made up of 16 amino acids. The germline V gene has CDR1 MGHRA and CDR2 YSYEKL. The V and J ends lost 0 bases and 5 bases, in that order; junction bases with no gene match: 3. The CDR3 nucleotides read TGCGCCAGCAGCCAAGAATGGACTAGCGGGCACAATGAGCAGTTCTTC. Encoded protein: CASSQEWTSGHNEQFF.

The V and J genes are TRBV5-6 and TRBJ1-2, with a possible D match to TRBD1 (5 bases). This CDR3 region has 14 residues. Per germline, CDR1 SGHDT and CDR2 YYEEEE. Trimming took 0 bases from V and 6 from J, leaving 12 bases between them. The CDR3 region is CASSLVQGPNGYTF. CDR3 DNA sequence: TGTGCCAGCAGCTTGGTTCAGGGACCGAATGGCTACACCTTC.

CDR3 in amino acids: CATSEGGRIRGNQPQHF. The CDR3 DNA reads as TGTGCCACCTCGGAGGGGGGGCGGATCCGGGGCAATCAGCCCCAGCATTTT. This chain joins TRBV5-4 and TRBJ1-5; D possibly corresponds to TRBD1 (6 bases). The germline V gene has CDR1 SGHNT and CDR2 YYREEE (reference sequence). This CDR3 comprises 17 residues. Trimming removed 9 bases at V and 2 bases at J, with 24 bases between. Using reference TRBV5-4 and TRBJ1-5 for the parts outside the CDR3, the full variable domain is ETGVTQSPTHLIKTRGQQVTLRCSSQSGHNTVSWYQQALGQGPQFIFQYYREEENGRGNFPPRFSGLQFPNYSSELNVNALELDDSALYLCATSEGGRIRGNQPQHFGDGTRLSIL.

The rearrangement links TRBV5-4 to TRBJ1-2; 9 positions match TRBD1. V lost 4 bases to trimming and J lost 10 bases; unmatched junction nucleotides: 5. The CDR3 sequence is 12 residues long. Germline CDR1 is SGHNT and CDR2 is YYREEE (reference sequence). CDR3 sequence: CASSRTGEAYTF. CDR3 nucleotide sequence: TGTGCCAGCAGCCGGACAGGGGAAGCCTACACCTTC.

CDR3 loop: CASSLGTEAFF. CDR3 in DNA: TGTGCCAGCAGCCTCGGCACTGAAGCTTTCTTT. The genes are TRBV14 and TRBJ1-1; D remains unclear. V dropped 4 bases and J dropped 4 bases, with 4 bases sitting between them. Germline CDR1 and CDR2: SGHDN and FVKESK. This CDR3 region has 11 residues.

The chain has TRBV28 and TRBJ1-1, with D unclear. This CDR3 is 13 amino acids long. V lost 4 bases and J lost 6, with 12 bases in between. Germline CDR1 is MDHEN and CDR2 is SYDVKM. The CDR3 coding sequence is TGTGCCAGCAGTTATGCGCAGACGGCTGAAGCTTTCTTT. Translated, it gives CASSYAQTAEAFF. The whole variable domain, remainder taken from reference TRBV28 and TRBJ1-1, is DVKVTQSSRYLVKRTGEKVFLECVQDMDHENMFWYRQDPGLGLRLIYFSYDVKMKEKGDIPEGYSVSREKKERFSLILESASTNQTSMYLCASSYAQTAEAFFGQGTRLTVV.

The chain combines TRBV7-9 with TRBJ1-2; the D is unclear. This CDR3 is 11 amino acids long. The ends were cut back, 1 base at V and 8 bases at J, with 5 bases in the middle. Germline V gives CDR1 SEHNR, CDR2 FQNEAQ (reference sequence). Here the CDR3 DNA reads TGTGCCAGCAGCTTAGTACTGGGCTACACCTTC. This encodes CASSLVLGYTF.

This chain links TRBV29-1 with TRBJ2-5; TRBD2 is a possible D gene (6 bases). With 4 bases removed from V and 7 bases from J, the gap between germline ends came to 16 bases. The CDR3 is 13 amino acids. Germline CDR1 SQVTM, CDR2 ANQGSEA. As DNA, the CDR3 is TGCAGCGTTGTTGACCCGGGGGTAGGGACCCAGTACTTC. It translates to CSVVDPGVGTQYF.

The DNA for the CDR3 is TGTGCCAGCAGTTTTCTAGCAGCTAGCGGGATTTACTTC. This gives the protein CASSFLAASGIYF. The chain employs TRBV12-3 or TRBV12-4 and TRBJ2-7; TRBD2 aligns across 9 bases. J was trimmed by 13 bases and V by 3 bases; bases with no gene match: 10. This CDR3 is built from 13 residues.

CDR3 region: CASSLAPRGATDTQYF. The CDR3, as DNA: TGTGCCAGCAGCTTGGCCCCAAGGGGGGCCACAGATACGCAGTATTTT. This chain joins TRBV7-3 and TRBJ2-3; possibly TRBD1 or TRBD2 for D (6 bases each). V lost 3 bases to trimming and J lost 2 bases, with 15 bases between them. This CDR3 contains 16 residues. Germline V lookup: CDR1 SGHTA, CDR2 FQGTGA.

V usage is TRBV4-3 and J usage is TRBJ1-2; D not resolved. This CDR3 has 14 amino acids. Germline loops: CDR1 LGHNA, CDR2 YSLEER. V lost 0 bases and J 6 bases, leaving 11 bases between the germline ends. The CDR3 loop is CASSQERSIHGYTF. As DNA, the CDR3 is TGCGCCAGCAGCCAAGAGAGAAGCATCCATGGCTACACCTTC.

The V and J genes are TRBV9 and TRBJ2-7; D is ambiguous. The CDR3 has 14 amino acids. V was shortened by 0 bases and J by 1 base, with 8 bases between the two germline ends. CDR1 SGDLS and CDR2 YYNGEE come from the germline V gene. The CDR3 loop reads CASSVDGSSYEQYF. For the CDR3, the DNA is TGTGCCAGCAGCGTAGACGGAAGTTCCTACGAGCAGTACTTC.

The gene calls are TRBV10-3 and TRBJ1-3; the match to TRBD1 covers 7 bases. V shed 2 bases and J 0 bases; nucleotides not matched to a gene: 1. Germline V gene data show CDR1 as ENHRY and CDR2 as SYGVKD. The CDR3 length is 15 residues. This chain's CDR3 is CAISEAGGSGNTIYF. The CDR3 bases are TGTGCCATCAGTGAGGCAGGGGGCTCTGGAAACACCATATATTTT.

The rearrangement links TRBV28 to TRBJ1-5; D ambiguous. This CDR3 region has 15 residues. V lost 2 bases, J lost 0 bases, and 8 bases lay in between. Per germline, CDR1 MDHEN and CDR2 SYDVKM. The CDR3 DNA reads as TGTGCCAGCAGTTTACTACGCTTTAGCAATCAGCCCCAGCATTTT. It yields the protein CASSLLRFSNQPQHF.

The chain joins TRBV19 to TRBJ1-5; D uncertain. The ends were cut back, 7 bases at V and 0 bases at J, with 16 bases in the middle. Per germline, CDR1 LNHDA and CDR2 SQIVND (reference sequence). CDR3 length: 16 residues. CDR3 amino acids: CASIAHRTHSNQPQHF. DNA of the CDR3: TGTGCCAGTATAGCACATAGAACTCATAGCAATCAGCCCCAGCATTTT.

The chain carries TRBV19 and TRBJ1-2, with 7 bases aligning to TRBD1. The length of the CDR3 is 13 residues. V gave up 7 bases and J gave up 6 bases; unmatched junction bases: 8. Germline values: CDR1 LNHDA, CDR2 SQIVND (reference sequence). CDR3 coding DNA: TGTGCCAGTACCTCGACAGGGAGCCATGGCTACACCTTC. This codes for CASTSTGSHGYTF.

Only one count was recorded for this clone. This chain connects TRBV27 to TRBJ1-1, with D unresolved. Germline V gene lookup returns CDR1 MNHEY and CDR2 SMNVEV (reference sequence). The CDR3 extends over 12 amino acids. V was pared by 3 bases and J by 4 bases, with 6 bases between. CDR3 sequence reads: CASSFRGTEAFF. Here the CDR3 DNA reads TGTGCCAGCAGTTTCCGGGGCACTGAAGCTTTCTTT.

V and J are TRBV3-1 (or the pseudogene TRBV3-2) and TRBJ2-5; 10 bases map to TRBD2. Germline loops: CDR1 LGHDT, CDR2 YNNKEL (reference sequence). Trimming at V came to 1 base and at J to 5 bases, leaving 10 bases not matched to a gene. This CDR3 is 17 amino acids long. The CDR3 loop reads CASSQVPAGGIKETQYF. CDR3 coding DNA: TGTGCCAGCAGCCAAGTCCCAGCGGGAGGGATAAAGGAGACCCAGTACTTC.

The CDR3 sequence: CSVDSREAFF. CDR3 in DNA: TGCAGCGTTGACAGCCGTGAAGCTTTCTTT. This chain connects TRBV29-1 to TRBJ1-1; D not resolved. The length of the CDR3 is 10 residues. Germline loops: CDR1 SQVTM, CDR2 ANQGSEA. The V and J ends lost 3 bases and 7 bases respectively, with 6 bases between them. Full variable domain (outside the CDR3, taken from reference TRBV29-1 and TRBJ1-1): SAVISQKPSRDICQRGTSLTIQCQVDSQVTMMFWYRQQPGQSLTLIATANQGSEATYESGFVIDKFPISRPNLTFSTLTVSNMSPEDSSIYLCSVDSREAFFGQGTRLTVV.

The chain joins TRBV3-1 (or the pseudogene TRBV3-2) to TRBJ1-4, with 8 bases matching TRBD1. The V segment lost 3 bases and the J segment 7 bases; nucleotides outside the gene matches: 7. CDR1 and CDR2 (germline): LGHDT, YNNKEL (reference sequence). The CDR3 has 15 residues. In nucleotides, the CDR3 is TGTGCCAGCAGCCAGCCGGGACAGGCTGGTGAAAAACTGTTTTTT. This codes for CASSQPGQAGEKLFF.

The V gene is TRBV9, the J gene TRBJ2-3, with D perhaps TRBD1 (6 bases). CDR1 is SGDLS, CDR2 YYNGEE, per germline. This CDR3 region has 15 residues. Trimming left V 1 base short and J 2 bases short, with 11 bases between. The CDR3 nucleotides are TGTGCCAGCAGCGTATGGGGGCGCGTCACAGATACGCAGTATTTT. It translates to CASSVWGRVTDTQYF.